This T cell receptor (beta chain) came from a study of T cell repertoires in cytomegalovirus infection. About the study: It can be stated that public TCR beta signatures indicated CMV infection as well as a matching HLA type.

TCRdb ran MiXCR on the reads and lists one entry per CDR3 protein. The table lists 210,000 or so distinct CDR3 sequences, about 7% of them singletons. This clonotype was seen at least ten times. V shed 6 bases, J shed 6 bases, and the junction held 11 bases outside the gene matches. Germline CDR1 and CDR2: DFQATT and SNEGSKA (reference sequence). The CDR3 has 13 residues. Sequencing was performed on PBMCs. This sequence was found in a human donor in good health (CMV status not recorded). Some clones in this sample may be carry-over from other donors' samples. The chain links TRBV20-1 to TRBJ2-7; 7 bases are a match to TRBD2. The CDR3 region has the DNA TGCAGTGCAGTCCGGGGGGTAGGACGCGAGCAGTACTTC. The encoded protein is CSAVRGVGREQYF.